The rows below give T cell receptor beta chains drawn from one sample of a study of cytomegalovirus exposure and HLA in healthy donors. Clones were sequenced by immunoSEQ multiplex PCR, and TCRdb holds only the in-frame ones, with some missing. The sample holds some 150,000 clones, 55% to 80% seen once. The sequenced sample was PBMCs. Source of these receptors: a woman aged 40 to 50 in good health and CMV-seronegative. CDR3s include the opening cysteine and the closing phenylalanine or tryptophan. D genes are given only for firm matches. Clone size is not always given. Where it is, it says once, few, many or a class for expanded clones.

V gene	D gene	J gene	clone size	CDR3 protein	CDR3 DNA
TRBV7-2	.	TRBJ1-2	.	CASSLDTGSYGYTF	TGTGCCAGCAGCTTAGACACAGGGAGCTATGGCTACACCTTC
TRBV7-6	.	TRBJ2-5	few	CASSHRTAGRTQYF	TGTGCCAGCAGCCACCGGACAGCTGGTCGGACCCAGTACTTC
TRBV6-1	.	TRBJ2-3	.	CASSGGTDTQYF	TGTGCCAGCAGTGGCGGGACAGATACGCAGTATTTT
TRBV30	TRBD1	TRBJ2-7	.	CAYLKWGQISYEQYF	TGTGCCTACTTAAAGTGGGGACAGATCTCCTACGAGCAGTACTTC
TRBV29-1	.	TRBJ2-2	.	CSVEGGNTGELFF	TGCAGCGTTGAGGGGGGGAACACCGGGGAGCTGTTTTTT
TRBV27	TRBD1	TRBJ1-4	.	CASSYVRGDEKLFF	TGTGCCAGCAGTTATGTCAGGGGGGATGAAAAACTGTTTTTT
TRBV30	.	TRBJ1-2	few	CAGPAGAELDYGYTF	TGTGCCGGCCCGGCGGGGGCGGAACTTGACTATGGCTACACCTTC
TRBV29-1	TRBD1	TRBJ2-7	.	CSVGDSLYEQYF	TGCAGCGTTGGGGACAGCCTCTACGAGCAGTACTTC
TRBV19	.	TRBJ2-3	few	CASSPSGGTDTQYF	TGTGCCAGTAGTCCCTCCGGGGGCACAGATACGCAGTATTTT
TRBV10-3	.	TRBJ2-7	.	CAISSRADSYEQYF	TGTGCCATTTCCTCTAGAGCGGACTCCTACGAGCAGTACTTC
TRBV6-1	.	TRBJ1-2	.	CASSATQGSTVGGYTF	TGTGCCAGCAGTGCCACGCAGGGTAGCACGGTAGGAGGCTACACCTTC
TRBV7-3	TRBD2	TRBJ2-1	.	CASSLAGGPSSYNEQFF	TGTGCCAGCAGCTTAGCGGGGGGACCAAGCTCCTACAATGAGCAGTTCTTC
TRBV27	.	TRBJ1-4	.	CASSLREGEKLFF	TGTGCCAGCAGTTTACGGGAGGGTGAAAAACTGTTTTTT
TRBV12-5	.	TRBJ2-7	.	CASGLNRVREQYF	TGTGCTAGTGGTTTGAACAGGGTCCGTGAGCAGTACTTC
TRBV4-1	.	TRBJ1-2	.	CASSQVTVNYGYTF	TGCGCCAGCAGCCAAGTGACAGTCAACTATGGCTACACCTTC
TRBV6-5	.	TRBJ1-1	.	CASSYRTAGGGGEAFF	TGTGCCAGCAGTTATAGGACAGCTGGGGGAGGGGGAGAAGCTTTCTTT
TRBV11-2	TRBD1	TRBJ2-7	.	CASSEKLHRGYEQYF	TGTGCCAGCAGCGAGAAATTACACAGGGGGTACGAGCAGTACTTC
TRBV6-1	.	TRBJ2-7	.	CAGTSNSYEQYF	TGTGCCGGGACATCGAATTCCTACGAGCAGTACTTC
TRBV6-5	.	TRBJ2-1	.	CATQVTLNEQFF	TGTGCCACCCAAGTGACTCTCAATGAGCAGTTCTTC
TRBV7-2	.	TRBJ1-2	once	CASSLAQSGAGGYTF	TGTGCCAGCAGCTTAGCGCAGTCAGGGGCCGGTGGCTACACCTTC
TRBV6-5	TRBD1	TRBJ1-6	.	CASSYIPGTGDSPLHF	TGTGCCAGCAGTTACATCCCCGGGACAGGCGATTCACCCCTCCACTTT
TRBV11-2	TRBD1	TRBJ1-1	.	CASSPWDRVGEAFF	TGTGCCAGCAGCCCCTGGGACAGGGTTGGTGAAGCTTTCTTT
TRBV5-4	TRBD1	TRBJ2-2	few	CASSSRQGINTGELFF	TGTGCCAGCAGCTCAAGACAGGGGATAAACACCGGGGAGCTGTTTTTT
TRBV27	TRBD1	TRBJ1-6	.	CASSPPTGTGVSPLHF	TGTGCCAGCAGTCCTCCCACCGGGACAGGGGTTTCACCCCTCCACTTT
TRBV18	.	TRBJ2-7	.	CASSPLTRGNEQYF	TGTGCCAGCTCACCCTTGACAAGAGGGAACGAGCAGTACTTC
TRBV9	.	TRBJ1-1	.	CASSRDQAEAFF	TGTGCCAGCAGCAGAGATCAGGCTGAAGCTTTCTTT
TRBV25-1	TRBD1	TRBJ1-1	.	CASSQTGVMNTEAFF	TGTGCCAGCAGTCAAACAGGGGTGATGAACACTGAAGCTTTCTTT
TRBV6-5	.	TRBJ1-1	.	CASSRTGNTEAFF	TGTGCCAGCAGTCGCACCGGGAACACTGAAGCTTTCTTT
TRBV5-8	.	TRBJ2-3	.	CASSLTPGEISTDTQYF	TGTGCCAGCAGCTTAACCCCAGGGGAAATTAGCACAGATACGCAGTATTTT
TRBV7-9	.	TRBJ2-1	.	CASSFPSSGASYNEQFF	TGTGCCAGCAGCTTCCCTAGCTCAGGGGCTTCCTACAATGAGCAGTTCTTC
TRBV4-3	.	TRBJ2-5	few	CASSQVQEETQYF	TGCGCCAGCAGCCAAGTTCAGGAAGAGACCCAGTACTTC